This T cell receptor beta chain emerged from a study of naive and memory T cell subsets. The library had UMIs added by 3' ligation of an oligonucleotide to TCR cDNA. Cells were not sorted; total RNA input targeted about 1 to 1000 ng. This clonotype was seen at least ten times. The SP2 primer and nested alpha and beta constant region primers amplified ligated cDNA in four rounds. TCRdb re-called the 5' RACE reads with MiXCR, one entry per CDR3 protein. Here the sample spans around 56,000 distinct CDR3 sequences, 7.6% being singletons. This CDR3 is 13 amino acids long. CDR1 and CDR2 from the germline V gene are DFQATT and SNEGSKA (reference sequence). Trimming stripped 5 bases from V and 2 bases from J, with 10 bases between.

The chain employs TRBV20-1 and TRBJ2-1; D may correspond to TRBD1 or TRBD2 (5 bases each). The TCR was taken from a female donor in good health. CDR3 DNA sequence: TGCAGTGCTCTTGGGGGAACCTACAATGAGCAGTTCTTC. Amino acids: CSALGGTYNEQFF.